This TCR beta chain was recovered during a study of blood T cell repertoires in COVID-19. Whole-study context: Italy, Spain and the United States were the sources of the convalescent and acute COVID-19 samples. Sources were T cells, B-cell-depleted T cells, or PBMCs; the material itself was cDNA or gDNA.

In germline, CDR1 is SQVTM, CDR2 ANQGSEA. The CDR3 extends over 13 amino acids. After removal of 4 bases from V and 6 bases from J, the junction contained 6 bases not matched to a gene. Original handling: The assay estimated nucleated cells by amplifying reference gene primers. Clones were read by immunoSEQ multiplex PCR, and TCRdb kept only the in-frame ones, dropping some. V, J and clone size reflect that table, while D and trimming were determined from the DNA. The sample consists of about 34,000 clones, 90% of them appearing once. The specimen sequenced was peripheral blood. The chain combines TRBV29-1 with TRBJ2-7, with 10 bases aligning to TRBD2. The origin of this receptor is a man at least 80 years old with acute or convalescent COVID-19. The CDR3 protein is CSVVRSGGGEQYF. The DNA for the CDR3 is TGCAGCGTTGTGCGCAGCGGGGGGGGCGAGCAGTACTTC.